This TCR beta chain emerged from a study of post-analysis software for immune sequencing data. Whole-study findings and limits: Significantly lower normalized Chao1 diversity was seen in multiple sclerosis patients than in controls. In patients, TRBV5-6, TRBV5-1 and TRBV20-1 belonged to four or five TRBV segments found more frequently than in controls.

This CDR3 has 16 amino acids. Trimming cost V 5 bases and J 4 bases; bases outside gene matches: 9. The germline V gene encodes CDR1 MRHNA and CDR2 SNTAGT. cDNA libraries of TCR beta carried unique molecular identifiers. Using its own MiXCR run on the PCR reads, TCRdb lists one record per CDR3 protein. This sample yields about 210,000 distinct CDR3 sequences, of which 29% are seen a single time; less than 4% belongs to the top ten. This clonotype was recorded many times. Its antigen is still unknown. This chain uses TRBV6-4 with TRBJ2-1, with 9 bases identical to TRBD2. This clonotype was sampled from a girl aged 2-17 years with multiple sclerosis. The sequenced sample was blood. CDR3 in DNA: TGTGCCAGCAGTCTTAGCGGGAGAGGGGGATACAATGAGCAGTTCTTC. Protein sequence: CASSLSGRGGYNEQFF.